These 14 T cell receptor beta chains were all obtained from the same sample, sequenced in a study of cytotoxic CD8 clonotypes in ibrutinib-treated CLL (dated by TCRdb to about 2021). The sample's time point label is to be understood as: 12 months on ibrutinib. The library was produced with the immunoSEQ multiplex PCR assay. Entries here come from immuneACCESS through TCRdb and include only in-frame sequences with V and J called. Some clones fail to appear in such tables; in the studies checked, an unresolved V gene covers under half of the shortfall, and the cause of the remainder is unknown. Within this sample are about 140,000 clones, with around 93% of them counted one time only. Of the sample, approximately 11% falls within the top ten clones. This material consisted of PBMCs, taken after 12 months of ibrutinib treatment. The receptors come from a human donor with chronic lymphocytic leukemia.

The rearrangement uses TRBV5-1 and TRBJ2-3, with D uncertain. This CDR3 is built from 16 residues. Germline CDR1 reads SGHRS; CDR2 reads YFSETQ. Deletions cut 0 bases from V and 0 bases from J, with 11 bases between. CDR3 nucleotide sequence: TGCGCCAGCAGCTTGGGAGTCGGGCAGAGCACAGATACGCAGTATTTT. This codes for CASSLGVGQSTDTQYF. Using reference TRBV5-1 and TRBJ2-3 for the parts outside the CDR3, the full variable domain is KAGVTQTPRYLIKTRGQQVTLSCSPISGHRSVSWYQQTPGQGLQFLFEYFSETQRNKGNFPGRFSGRQFSNSRSEMNVSTLELGDSALYLCASSLGVGQSTDTQYFGPGTRLTVL.

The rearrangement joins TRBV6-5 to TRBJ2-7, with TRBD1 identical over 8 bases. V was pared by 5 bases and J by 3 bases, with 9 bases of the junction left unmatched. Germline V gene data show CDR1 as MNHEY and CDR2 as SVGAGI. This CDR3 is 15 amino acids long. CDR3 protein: CASSRQGPFLYEQYF. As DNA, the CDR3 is TGTGCCAGCAGTCGACAGGGGCCGTTCCTCTACGAGCAGTACTTC.

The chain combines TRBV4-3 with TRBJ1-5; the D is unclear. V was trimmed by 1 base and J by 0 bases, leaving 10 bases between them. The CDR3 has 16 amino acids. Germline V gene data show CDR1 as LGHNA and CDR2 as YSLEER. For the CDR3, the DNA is TGCGCCAGCAGCCAAGGAAGGTCGCGTAGCAATCAGCCCCAGCATTTT. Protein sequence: CASSQGRSRSNQPQHF.

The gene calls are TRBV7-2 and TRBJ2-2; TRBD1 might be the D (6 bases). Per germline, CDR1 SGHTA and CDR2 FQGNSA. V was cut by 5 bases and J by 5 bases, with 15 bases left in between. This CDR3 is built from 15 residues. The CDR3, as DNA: TGTGCCAGCAGCCCCTCCGGGACACCGACCGGGGAGCTGTTTTTT. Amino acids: CASSPSGTPTGELFF. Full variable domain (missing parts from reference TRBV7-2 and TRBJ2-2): GAGVSQSPSNKVTEKGKDVELRCDPISGHTALYWYRQSLGQGLEFLIYFQGNSAPDKSGLPSDRFSAERTGGSVSTLTIQRTQQEDSAVYLCASSPSGTPTGELFFGEGSRLTVL.

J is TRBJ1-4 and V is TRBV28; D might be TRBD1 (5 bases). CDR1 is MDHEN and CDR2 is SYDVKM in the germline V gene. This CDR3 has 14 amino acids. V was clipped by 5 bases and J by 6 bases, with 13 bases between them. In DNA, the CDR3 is TGTGCCAGCAGTACGGCAGGGAAGGATGAAAAACTGTTTTTT. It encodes CASSTAGKDEKLFF.

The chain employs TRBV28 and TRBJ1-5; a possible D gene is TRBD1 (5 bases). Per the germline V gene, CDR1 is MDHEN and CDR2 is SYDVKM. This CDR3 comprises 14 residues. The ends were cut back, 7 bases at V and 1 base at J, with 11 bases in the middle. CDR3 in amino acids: CASTFGGSNQPQHF. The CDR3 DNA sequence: TGTGCCAGCACCTTCGGGGGGAGCAATCAGCCCCAGCATTTT.

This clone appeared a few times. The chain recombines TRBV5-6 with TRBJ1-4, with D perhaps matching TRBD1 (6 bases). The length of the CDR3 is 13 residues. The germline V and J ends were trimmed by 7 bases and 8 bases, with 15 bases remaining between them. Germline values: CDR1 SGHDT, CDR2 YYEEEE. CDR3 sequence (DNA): TGTGCCAGCTCCCTCACAGGGAAGGAAAAACTGTTTTTT. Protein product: CASSLTGKEKLFF.

Written as DNA, the CDR3 is TGTGCCAGCAGTTTAGGCGGACTAAGCACAGATACGCAGTATTTT. This gives the protein CASSLGGLSTDTQYF. V and J are TRBV28 and TRBJ2-3; tentative D call: TRBD2 (6 bases). The CDR3 has 15 residues. Trimming took 2 bases from V and 0 from J, leaving 9 bases between them. Germline V gene lookup returns CDR1 MDHEN and CDR2 SYDVKM.

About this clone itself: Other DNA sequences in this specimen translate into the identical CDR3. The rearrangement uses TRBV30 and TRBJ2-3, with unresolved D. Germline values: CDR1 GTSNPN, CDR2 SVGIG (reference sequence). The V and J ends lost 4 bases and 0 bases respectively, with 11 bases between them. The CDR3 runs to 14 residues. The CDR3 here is CAWNLGGSTDTQYF. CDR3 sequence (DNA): TGTGCCTGGAACCTGGGCGGTAGCACAGATACGCAGTATTTT.

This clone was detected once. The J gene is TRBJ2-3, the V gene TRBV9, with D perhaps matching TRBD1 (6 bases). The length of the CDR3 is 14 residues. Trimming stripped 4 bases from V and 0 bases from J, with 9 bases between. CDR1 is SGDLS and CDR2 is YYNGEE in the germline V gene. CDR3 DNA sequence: TGTGCCAGCAGCCCAGGGGATAGCACAGATACGCAGTATTTT. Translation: CASSPGDSTDTQYF.

The CDR3: CASSQEGRSGRATETQYF. The CDR3 DNA is TGTGCCAGCAGCCAAGAAGGGAGAAGCGGGAGGGCCACAGAGACCCAGTACTTC. This chain joins TRBV4-2 and TRBJ2-5; 10 positions match TRBD2. V lost 0 bases and J lost 4; bases outside the gene matches: 11. The CDR3 consists of 18 residues. The germline V gene encodes CDR1 LGHNA and CDR2 YNFKEQ.

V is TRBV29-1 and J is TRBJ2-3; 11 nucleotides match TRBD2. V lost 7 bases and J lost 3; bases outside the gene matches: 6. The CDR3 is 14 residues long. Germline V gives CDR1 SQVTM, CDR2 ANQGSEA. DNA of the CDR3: TGCAGCGCCAAGACTAGCGGGAAGACAGATACGCAGTATTTT. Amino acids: CSAKTSGKTDTQYF.

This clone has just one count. The CDR3 sequence: CASSPRQGAPTEAFF. As DNA, the CDR3 is TGTGCCAGCAGCCCCAGACAGGGGGCGCCCACTGAAGCTTTCTTT. The chain recombines TRBV9 with TRBJ1-1; TRBD1 matches 10 bases. CDR1 and CDR2 (germline): SGDLS, YYNGEE. Trimming took 4 bases from V and 4 from J; bases not matched to a gene: 7. The CDR3 totals 15 residues.

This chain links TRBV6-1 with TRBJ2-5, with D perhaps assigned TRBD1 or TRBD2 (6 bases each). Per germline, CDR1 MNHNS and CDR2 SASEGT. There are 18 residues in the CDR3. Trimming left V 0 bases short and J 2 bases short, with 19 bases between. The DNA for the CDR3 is TGTGCCAGCAGTGAAGCCCATGTGATGACAGGAGGGCAAGAGACCCAGTACTTC. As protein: CASSEAHVMTGGQETQYF.